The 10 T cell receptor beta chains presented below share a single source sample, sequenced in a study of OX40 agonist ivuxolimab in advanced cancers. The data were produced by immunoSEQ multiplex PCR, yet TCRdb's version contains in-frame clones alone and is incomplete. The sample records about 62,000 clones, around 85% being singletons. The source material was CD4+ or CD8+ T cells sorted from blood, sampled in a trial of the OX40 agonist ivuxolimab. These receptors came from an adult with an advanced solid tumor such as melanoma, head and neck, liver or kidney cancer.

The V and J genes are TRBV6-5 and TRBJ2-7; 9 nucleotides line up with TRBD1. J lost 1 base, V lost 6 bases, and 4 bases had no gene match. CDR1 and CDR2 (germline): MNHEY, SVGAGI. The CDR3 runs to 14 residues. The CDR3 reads CASSHGTGSYEQYF. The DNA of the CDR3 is TGTGCCAGCAGCCATGGGACAGGGTCCTACGAGCAGTACTTC.

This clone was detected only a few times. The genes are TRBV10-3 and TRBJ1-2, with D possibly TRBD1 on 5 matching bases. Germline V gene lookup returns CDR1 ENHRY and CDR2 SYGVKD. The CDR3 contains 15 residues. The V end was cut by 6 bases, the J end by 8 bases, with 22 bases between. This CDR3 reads CAIRQRAGTEVGYTF. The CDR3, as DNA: TGTGCCATCAGACAACGTGCCGGGACGGAAGTCGGCTACACCTTC.

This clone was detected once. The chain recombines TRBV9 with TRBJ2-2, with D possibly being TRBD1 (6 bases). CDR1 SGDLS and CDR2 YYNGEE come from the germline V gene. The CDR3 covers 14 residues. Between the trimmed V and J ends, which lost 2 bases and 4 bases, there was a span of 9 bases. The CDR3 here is CASSVWDTTGELFF. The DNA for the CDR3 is TGTGCCAGCAGCGTGTGGGACACCACCGGGGAGCTGTTTTTT.

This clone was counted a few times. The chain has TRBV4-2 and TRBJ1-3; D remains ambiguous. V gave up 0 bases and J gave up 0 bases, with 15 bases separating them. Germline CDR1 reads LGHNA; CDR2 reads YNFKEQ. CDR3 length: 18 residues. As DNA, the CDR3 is TGTGCCAGCAGCCAAGACGGGGTTTACGGGTACTCTGGAAACACCATATATTTT. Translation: CASSQDGVYGYSGNTIYF.

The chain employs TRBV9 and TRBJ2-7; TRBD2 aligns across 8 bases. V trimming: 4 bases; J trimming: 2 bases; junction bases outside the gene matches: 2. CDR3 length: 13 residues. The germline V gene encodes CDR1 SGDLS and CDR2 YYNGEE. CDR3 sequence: CASSRGGTYEQYF. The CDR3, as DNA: TGTGCCAGCAGCCGCGGGGGGACCTACGAGCAGTACTTC.

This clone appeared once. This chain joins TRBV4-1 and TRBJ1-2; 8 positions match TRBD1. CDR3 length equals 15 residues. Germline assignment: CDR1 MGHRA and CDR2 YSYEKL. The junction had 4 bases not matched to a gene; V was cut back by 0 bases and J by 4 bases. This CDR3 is CASSQETGEVYGYTF. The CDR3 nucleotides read TGCGCCAGCAGCCAAGAGACAGGGGAGGTCTATGGCTACACCTTC.

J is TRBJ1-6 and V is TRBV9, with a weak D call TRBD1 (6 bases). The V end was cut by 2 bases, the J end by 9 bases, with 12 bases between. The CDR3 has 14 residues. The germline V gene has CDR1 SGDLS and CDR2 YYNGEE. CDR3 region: CASSVEQGGSPLHF. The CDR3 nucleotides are TGTGCCAGCAGCGTTGAACAGGGAGGTTCACCCCTCCACTTT.

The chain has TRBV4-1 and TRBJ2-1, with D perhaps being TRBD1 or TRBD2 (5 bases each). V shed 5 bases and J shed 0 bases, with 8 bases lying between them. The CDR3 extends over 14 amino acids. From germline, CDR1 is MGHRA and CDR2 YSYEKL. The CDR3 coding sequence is TGCGCCAGCAGCGGGACGAGCTCCTACAATGAGCAGTTCTTC. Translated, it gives CASSGTSSYNEQFF.

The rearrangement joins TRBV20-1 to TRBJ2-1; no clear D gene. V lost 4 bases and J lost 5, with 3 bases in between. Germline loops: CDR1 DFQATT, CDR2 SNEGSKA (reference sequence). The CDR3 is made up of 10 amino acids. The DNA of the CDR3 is TGCAGTGCTAAGGACAATGAGCAGTTCTTC. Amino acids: CSAKDNEQFF.

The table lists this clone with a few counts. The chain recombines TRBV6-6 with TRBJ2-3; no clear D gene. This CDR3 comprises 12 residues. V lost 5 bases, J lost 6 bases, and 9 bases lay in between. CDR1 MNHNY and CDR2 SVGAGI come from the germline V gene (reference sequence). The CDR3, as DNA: TGTGCCAGCAGTCATCCCAGGGATACGCAGTATTTT. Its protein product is CASSHPRDTQYF.